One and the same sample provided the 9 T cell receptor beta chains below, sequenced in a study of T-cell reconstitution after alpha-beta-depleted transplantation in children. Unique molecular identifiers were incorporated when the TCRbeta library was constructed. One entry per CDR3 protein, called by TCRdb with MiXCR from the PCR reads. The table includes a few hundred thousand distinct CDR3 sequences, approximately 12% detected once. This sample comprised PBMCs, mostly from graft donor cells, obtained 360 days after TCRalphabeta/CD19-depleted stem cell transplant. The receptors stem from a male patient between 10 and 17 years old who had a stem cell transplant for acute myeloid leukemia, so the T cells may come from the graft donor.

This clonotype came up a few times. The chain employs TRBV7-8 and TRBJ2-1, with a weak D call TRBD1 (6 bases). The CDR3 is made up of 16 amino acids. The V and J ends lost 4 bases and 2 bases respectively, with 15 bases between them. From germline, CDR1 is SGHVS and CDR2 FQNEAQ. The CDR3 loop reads CASSSRNRVPYNEQFF. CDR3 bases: TGTGCCAGCAGCTCCCGCAACAGGGTCCCCTACAATGAGCAGTTCTTC.

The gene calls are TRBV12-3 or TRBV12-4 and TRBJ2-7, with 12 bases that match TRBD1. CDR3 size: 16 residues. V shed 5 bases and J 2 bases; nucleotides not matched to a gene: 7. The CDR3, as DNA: TGTGCCAGCAGTCCCCCGGGACAGGGGGCAACCTACGAGCAGTACTTC. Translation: CASSPPGQGATYEQYF.

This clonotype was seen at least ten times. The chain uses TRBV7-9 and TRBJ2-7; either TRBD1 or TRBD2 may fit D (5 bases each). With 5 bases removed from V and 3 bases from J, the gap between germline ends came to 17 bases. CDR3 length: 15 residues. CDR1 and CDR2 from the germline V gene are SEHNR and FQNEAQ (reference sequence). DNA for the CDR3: TGTGCCAGCAGCCCCTGGCAGGGACCTTTCTACGAGCAGTACTTC. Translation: CASSPWQGPFYEQYF.

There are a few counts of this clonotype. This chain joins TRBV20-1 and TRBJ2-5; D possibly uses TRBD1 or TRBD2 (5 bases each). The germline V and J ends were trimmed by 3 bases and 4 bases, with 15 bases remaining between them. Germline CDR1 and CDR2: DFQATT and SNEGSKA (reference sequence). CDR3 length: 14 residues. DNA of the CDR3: TGCAGTGCTAGTCTTCCCGGGGCTGGAGAGACCCAGTACTTC. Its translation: CSASLPGAGETQYF.

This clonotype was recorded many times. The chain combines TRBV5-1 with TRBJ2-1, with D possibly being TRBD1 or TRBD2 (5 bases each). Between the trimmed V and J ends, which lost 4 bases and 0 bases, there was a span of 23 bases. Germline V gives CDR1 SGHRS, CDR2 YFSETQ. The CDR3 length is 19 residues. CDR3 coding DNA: TGCGCCAGCAGCGGACTTCAGGGTTTGAGTGGATTCTCCTACAATGAGCAGTTCTTC. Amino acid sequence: CASSGLQGLSGFSYNEQFF.

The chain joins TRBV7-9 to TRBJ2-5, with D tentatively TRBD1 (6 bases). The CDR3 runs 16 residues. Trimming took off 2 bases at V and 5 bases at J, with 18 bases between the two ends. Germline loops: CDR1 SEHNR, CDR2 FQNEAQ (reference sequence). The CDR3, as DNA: TGTGCCAGCAGCTTACAGGGACAAGGGGCAAGGGAGACCCAGTACTTC. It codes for CASSLQGQGARETQYF.

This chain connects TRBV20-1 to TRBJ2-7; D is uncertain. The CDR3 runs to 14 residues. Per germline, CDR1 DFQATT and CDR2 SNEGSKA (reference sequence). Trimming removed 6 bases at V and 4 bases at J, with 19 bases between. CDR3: CSAPRSLVQYEQYF. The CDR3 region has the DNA TGCAGTGCCCCCCGAAGTCTAGTCCAATACGAGCAGTACTTC.

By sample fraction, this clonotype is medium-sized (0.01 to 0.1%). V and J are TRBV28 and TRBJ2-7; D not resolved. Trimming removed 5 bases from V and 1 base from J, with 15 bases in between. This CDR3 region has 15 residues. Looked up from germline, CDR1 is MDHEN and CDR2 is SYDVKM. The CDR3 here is CASSAPLKGSYEQYF. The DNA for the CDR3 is TGTGCCAGCAGTGCCCCGCTAAAAGGTTCCTACGAGCAGTACTTC.

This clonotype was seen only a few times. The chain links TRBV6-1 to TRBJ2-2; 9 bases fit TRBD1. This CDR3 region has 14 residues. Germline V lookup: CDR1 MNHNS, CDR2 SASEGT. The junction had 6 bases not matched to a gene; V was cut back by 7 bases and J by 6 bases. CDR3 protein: CASNPTGGPGELFF. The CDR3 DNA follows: TGTGCCAGCAATCCTACAGGGGGCCCCGGGGAGCTGTTTTTT.